This T cell receptor (beta chain) is from a study of T cell responses to AZD1222 COVID-19 vaccine. Generated by immunoSEQ multiplex PCR, the TCRdb table keeps only in-frame clones and is missing some. The table includes about 99,000 clones, 91% detected once. Trimming cost V 3 bases and J 6 bases, with 14 bases left between them. The germline V gene encodes CDR1 SGHDN and CDR2 FVKESK. The CDR3 totals 15 residues. The V gene is TRBV14, the J gene TRBJ1-4; possible D gene TRBD1, 6 bases. This specimen consisted of peripheral blood, obtained on day 0 of AZD1222 vaccination. The sequence came from an adult in good health. CDR3 sequence (DNA): TGTGCCAGCAGCCACCTCGAGGGGGTGGATGAAAAACTGTTTTTT. It is translated as CASSHLEGVDEKLFF. Combining the CDR3 with reference TRBV14 and TRBJ1-4 gives the whole variable domain EAGVTQFPSHSVIEKGQTVTLRCDPISGHDNLYWYRRVMGKEIKFLLHFVKESKQDESGMPNNRFLAERTGGTYSTLKVQPAELEDSGVYFCASSHLEGVDEKLFFGSGTQLSVL.